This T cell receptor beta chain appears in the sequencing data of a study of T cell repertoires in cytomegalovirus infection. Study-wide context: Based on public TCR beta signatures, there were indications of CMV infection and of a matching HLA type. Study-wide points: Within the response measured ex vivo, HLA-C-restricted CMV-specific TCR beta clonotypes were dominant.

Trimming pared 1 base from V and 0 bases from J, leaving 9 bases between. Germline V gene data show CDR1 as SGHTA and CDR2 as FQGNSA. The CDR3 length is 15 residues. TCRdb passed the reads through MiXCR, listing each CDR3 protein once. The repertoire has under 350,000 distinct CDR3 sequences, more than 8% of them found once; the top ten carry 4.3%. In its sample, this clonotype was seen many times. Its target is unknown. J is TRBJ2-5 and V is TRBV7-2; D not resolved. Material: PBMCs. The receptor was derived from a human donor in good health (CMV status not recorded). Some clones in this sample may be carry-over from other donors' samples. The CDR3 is CASSLVPGNQETQYF. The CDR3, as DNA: TGTGCCAGCAGCTTAGTGCCAGGCAACCAAGAGACCCAGTACTTC.